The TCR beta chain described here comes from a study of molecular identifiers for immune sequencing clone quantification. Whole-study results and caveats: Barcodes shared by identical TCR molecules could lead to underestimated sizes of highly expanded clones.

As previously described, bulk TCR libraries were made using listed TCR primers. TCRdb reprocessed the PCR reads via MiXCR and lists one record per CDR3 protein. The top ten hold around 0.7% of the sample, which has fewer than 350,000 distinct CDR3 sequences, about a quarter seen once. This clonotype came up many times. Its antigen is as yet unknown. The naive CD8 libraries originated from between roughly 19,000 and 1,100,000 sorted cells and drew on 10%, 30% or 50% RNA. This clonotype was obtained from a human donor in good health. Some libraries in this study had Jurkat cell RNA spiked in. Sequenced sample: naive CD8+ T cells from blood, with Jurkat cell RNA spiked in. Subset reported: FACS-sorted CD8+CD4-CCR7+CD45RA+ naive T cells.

CDR3 sequence (DNA): TGCAGCGTTGAAGATTGGAGCGGGATTCGAAATGAGCAGTTCTTC. Translating it yields CSVEDWSGIRNEQFF. The rearrangement uses TRBV29-1 and TRBJ2-1, with 7 bases matching TRBD2. CDR3 size: 15 residues. Germline V CDR1 and CDR2: SQVTM, ANQGSEA. With V trimmed by 0 bases and J by 7 bases, 9 bases remained unmatched.